This T cell receptor beta chain was identified during a study of early T cells in non-severe SARS-CoV-2 infection. As for the study in general: The chains were unpaired, and the sequenced material was bulk RNA from unsorted whole blood. Study-wide results and limits: Anti-spike CD8 responses were favored by VDJdb matching, which missed private and CD4 specificities.

A word on this clonotype: The target antigen is unknown.

Looked up from germline, CDR1 is MNHEY and CDR2 is SVGEGT. V was trimmed by 5 bases and J by 1 base, leaving 12 bases between them. The CDR3 contains 14 residues. Individual cDNA molecules were tagged with unique molecular identifiers, the study reported. TCRdb itself ran the 5' RACE reads through MiXCR, one entry per CDR3 protein. This repertoire shows some 30,000 distinct CDR3 sequences, about 3.8% found once; its top ten account for over 5%. This receptor was identified in an adult who was a healthcare worker with PCR-confirmed SARS-CoV-2 infection or an uninfected control (not recorded which). The sequenced sample consisted of whole blood. The genes are TRBV6-2 or TRBV6-3 and TRBJ2-7; a weak D match, TRBD1 (6 bases). The CDR3 DNA reads as TGTGCCAGCAGTCACGGGACATTTTCCTACGAGCAGTACTTC. This gives the protein CASSHGTFSYEQYF.